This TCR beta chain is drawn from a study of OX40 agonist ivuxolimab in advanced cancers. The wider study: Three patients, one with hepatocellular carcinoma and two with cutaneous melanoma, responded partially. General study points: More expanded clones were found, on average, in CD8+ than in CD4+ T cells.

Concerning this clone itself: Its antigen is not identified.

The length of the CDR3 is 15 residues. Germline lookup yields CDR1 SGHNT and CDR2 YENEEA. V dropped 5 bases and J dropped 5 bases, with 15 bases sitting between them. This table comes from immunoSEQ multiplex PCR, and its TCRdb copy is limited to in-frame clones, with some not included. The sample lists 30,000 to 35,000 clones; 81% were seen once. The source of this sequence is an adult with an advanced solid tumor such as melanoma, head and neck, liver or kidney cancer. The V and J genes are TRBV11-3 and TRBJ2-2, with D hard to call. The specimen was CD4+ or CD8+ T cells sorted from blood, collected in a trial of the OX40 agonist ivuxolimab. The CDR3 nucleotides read TGTGCCAGCAGCCTAAGAGGCACAGCAACCGGGGAGCTGTTTTTT. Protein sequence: CASSLRGTATGELFF. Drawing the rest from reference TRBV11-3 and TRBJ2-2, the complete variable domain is EAGVVQSPRYKIIEKKQPVAFWCNPISGHNTLYWYLQNLGQGPELLIRYENEEAVDDSQLPKDRFSAERLKGVDSTLKIQPAELGDSAVYLCASSLRGTATGELFFGEGSRLTVL.